This entry features one T cell receptor (beta chain) sequence. The antigen is not known. TCRdb itself ran the 5' RACE reads through MiXCR, one entry per CDR3 protein. This sample has fewer than 450,000 distinct CDR3 sequences, with more than 20% found just once. Trimming stripped 0 bases from V and 1 base from J, with 7 bases between. Germline V gives CDR1 SGDLS, CDR2 YYNGEE. The CDR3 is made up of 15 amino acids. The sample originates from a study of T-cell memory formation after mild COVID-19. General study results and limits: Mostly located in CM and EM were contracting CD4+ clones, with contracting CD8+ clones located in EMRA.

The chain joins TRBV9 to TRBJ2-2; no firm D call. The source material was PBMCs or a T cell subset sorted from them (not recorded which). This receptor was taken from an adult woman who had mild COVID-19 (a few samples of this study predate the infection). Cell type and time point are not known. CDR3 sequence reads: CASSVETRNTGELFF. CDR3 in DNA: TGTGCCAGCAGCGTAGAGACAAGGAACACCGGGGAGCTGTTTTTT.